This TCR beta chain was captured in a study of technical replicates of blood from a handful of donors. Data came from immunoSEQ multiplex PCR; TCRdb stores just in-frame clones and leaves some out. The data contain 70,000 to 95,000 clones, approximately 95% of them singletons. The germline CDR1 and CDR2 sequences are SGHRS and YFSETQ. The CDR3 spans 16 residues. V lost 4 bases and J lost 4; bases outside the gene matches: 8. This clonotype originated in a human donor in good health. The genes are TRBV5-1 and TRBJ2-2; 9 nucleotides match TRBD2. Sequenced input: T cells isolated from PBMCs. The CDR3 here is CASSMATSGLTGELFF. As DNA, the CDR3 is TGCGCCAGCAGCATGGCCACTAGCGGGCTCACCGGGGAGCTGTTTTTT.